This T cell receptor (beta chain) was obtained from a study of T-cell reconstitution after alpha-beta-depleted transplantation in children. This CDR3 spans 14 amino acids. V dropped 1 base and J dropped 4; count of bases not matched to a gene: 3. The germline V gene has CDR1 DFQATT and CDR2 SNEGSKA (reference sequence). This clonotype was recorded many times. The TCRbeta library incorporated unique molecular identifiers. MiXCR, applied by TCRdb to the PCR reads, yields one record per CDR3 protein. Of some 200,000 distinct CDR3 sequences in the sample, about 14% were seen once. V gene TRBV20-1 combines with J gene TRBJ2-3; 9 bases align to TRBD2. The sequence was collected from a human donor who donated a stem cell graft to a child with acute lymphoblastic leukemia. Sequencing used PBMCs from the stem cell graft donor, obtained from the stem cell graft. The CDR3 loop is CSARGGRASDTQYF. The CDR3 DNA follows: TGCAGTGCTAGAGGCGGGAGGGCCTCAGATACGCAGTATTTT.